These T cell receptor beta chains were read from a single sample in a study of blood T cell repertoires in COVID-19. The protocol was immunoSEQ multiplex PCR, while the TCRdb copy is restricted to in-frame clones and leaves out a portion. The repertoire holds fewer than 70,000 clones, with 70% to 85% as singletons. What was sequenced was peripheral blood. The receptors come from a woman in her sixties with acute or convalescent COVID-19. Both conserved end residues are part of each CDR3. D genes are given only for firm matches. Clone size appears in some rows only: once, few, many, or a class for an expanded clone.

V gene: TRBV5-6
clone size: .
D gene: TRBD1
J gene: TRBJ1-6
CDR3 DNA: TGTGCCAGCAGCTCACAGGGGAGTAATTCACCCCTCCACTTT
CDR3 protein: CASSSQGSNSPLHF

V gene: TRBV10-3
clone size: .
D gene: .
J gene: TRBJ1-5
CDR3 DNA: TGTGCCATCAGTGTTTCAGGGGAAAGCAATCAGCCCCAGCATTTT
CDR3 protein: CAISVSGESNQPQHF

V gene: TRBV5-4
clone size: once
D gene: .
J gene: TRBJ2-1
CDR3 DNA: TGTGCCAGCAGCTCTGGGACAAGGTCCTACAATGAGCAGTTCTTC
CDR3 protein: CASSSGTRSYNEQFF

V gene: TRBV19
clone size: .
D gene: .
J gene: TRBJ1-3
CDR3 DNA: TGTGCCAGTCAGGACTCCCCTGGAAACACCATATATTTT
CDR3 protein: CASQDSPGNTIYF

V gene: TRBV18
clone size: .
D gene: TRBD1
J gene: TRBJ2-1
CDR3 DNA: TGTGCCAGCTCACCCCGGGACAGTGACAATGAGCAGTTCTTC
CDR3 protein: CASSPRDSDNEQFF

V gene: TRBV6-5
clone size: .
D gene: TRBD2
J gene: TRBJ2-1
CDR3 DNA: TGTGCCAGCAGTCTAGCGGGGAGCTCCTACAATGAGCAGTTCTTC
CDR3 protein: CASSLAGSSYNEQFF

V gene: TRBV6-4
clone size: .
D gene: .
J gene: TRBJ1-1
CDR3 DNA: TGTGCCAGCAGTGAAGTAGGAGGGACTGAAGCTTTCTTT
CDR3 protein: CASSEVGGTEAFF

V gene: TRBV5-1
clone size: .
D gene: .
J gene: TRBJ2-7
CDR3 DNA: TGCGCCAGCAGTGAAGGAGGGGGAGGGAGTCACTACGAGCAGTACTTC
CDR3 protein: CASSEGGGGSHYEQYF

V gene: TRBV19
clone size: .
D gene: TRBD1
J gene: TRBJ1-1
CDR3 DNA: TGTGCCAGTAGTCCCCGGACAGGGGTGAGGAACACTGAAGCTTTCTTT
CDR3 protein: CASSPRTGVRNTEAFF

V gene: TRBV6-5
clone size: once
D gene: .
J gene: TRBJ2-7
CDR3 DNA: TGTGCCAGCAGTTACTCTCCCGGGACACTTTCCTACGAGCAGTACTTC
CDR3 protein: CASSYSPGTLSYEQYF

V gene: TRBV5-8
clone size: .
D gene: .
J gene: TRBJ2-3
CDR3 DNA: TGTGCCAGCAGCTTTTACATTTTAGATACGCAGTATTTT
CDR3 protein: CASSFYILDTQYF

V gene: TRBV6-5
clone size: .
D gene: TRBD2
J gene: TRBJ2-4
CDR3 DNA: TGTGCCAGCAGTTACACGGGGGGGGGCAAAAACATTCAGTACTTC
CDR3 protein: CASSYTGGGKNIQYF

V gene: TRBV10-2
clone size: .
D gene: TRBD1
J gene: TRBJ1-1
CDR3 DNA: TGCGCCAGCAGTCCCATGACAGGGGCCCATTCAGGGACTGAAGCTTTCTTT
CDR3 protein: CASSPMTGAHSGTEAFF

V gene: TRBV10-3
clone size: .
D gene: .
J gene: TRBJ1-2
CDR3 DNA: TGTGCCATCAGTTCGAACAGGGAATATGGCTACACCTTC
CDR3 protein: CAISSNREYGYTF

V gene: TRBV5-6
clone size: .
D gene: .
J gene: TRBJ1-2
CDR3 DNA: TGTGCCAGCAGCTTGGTGGGGGCAGGGTATGGCTACACCTTC
CDR3 protein: CASSLVGAGYGYTF

V gene: TRBV7-9
clone size: .
D gene: TRBD2
J gene: TRBJ2-2
CDR3 DNA: TGTGCCAGCAGCCCCCCTCGGGGCGGGGGGCCCGACACCGGGGAGCTGTTTTTT
CDR3 protein: CASSPPRGGGPDTGELFF

V gene: TRBV9
clone size: .
D gene: TRBD2
J gene: TRBJ2-1
CDR3 DNA: TGTGCCAGCAGCGTAATAGCGGGGGGTCATATTGAGCAGTTCTTC
CDR3 protein: CASSVIAGGHIEQFF

V gene: TRBV24-1
clone size: few
D gene: .
J gene: TRBJ2-1
CDR3 DNA: TGTGCCACCAGTGATCCTTACAATGAGCAGTTCTTC
CDR3 protein: CATSDPYNEQFF